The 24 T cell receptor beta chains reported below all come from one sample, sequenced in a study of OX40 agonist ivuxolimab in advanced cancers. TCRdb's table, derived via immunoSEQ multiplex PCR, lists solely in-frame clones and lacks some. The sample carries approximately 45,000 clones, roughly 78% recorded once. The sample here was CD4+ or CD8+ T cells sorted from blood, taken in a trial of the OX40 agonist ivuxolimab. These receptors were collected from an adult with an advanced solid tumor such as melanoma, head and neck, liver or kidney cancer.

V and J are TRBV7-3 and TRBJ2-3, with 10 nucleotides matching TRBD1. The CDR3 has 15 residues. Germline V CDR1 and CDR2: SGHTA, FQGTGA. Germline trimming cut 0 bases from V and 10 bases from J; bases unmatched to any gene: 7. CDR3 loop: CASSLTGQGRGAQYF. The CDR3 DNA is TGTGCCAGCAGCTTAACGGGACAGGGGCGAGGTGCGCAGTATTTT.

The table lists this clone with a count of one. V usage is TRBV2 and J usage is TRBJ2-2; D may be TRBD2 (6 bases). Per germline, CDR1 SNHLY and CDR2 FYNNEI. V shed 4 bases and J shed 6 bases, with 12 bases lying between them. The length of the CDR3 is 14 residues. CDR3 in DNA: TGTGCCAGCAGTGGGTGGTCGGGGGCCGGGGAGCTGTTTTTT. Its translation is CASSGWSGAGELFF.

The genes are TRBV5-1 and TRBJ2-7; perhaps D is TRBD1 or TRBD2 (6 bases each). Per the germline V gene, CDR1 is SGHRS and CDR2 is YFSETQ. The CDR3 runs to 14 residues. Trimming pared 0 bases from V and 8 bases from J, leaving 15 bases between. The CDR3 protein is CASSLEPGAIKQYF. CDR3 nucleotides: TGCGCCAGCAGCTTGGAGCCGGGGGCCATAAAGCAGTACTTC.

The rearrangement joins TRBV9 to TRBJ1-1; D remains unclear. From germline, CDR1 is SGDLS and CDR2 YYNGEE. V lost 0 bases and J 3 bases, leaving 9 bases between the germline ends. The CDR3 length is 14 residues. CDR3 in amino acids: CASSVEGGYTEAFF. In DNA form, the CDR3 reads TGTGCCAGCAGCGTAGAAGGTGGCTACACTGAAGCTTTCTTT.

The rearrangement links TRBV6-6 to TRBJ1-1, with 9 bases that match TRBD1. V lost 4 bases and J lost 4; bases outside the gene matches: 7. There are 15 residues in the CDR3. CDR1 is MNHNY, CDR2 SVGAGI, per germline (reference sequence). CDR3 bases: TGTGCCAGCAGTTTTCCGGGACAGGGCGGCACTGAAGCTTTCTTT. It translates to CASSFPGQGGTEAFF.

CDR3 sequence (DNA): TGTGCCACCAGCAGAGAGATGTATAGCAATCAGCCCCAGCATTTT. Protein sequence: CATSREMYSNQPQHF. The chain joins TRBV15 to TRBJ1-5; D call uncertain. This CDR3 comprises 15 residues. Trimming left V 0 bases short and J 0 bases short, with 6 bases between. CDR1 is LNHNV, CDR2 YYDKDF, per germline (reference sequence).

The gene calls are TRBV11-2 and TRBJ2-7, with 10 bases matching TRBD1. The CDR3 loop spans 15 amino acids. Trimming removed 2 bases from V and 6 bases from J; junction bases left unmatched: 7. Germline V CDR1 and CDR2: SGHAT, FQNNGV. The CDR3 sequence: CASSLPGQGSREQYF. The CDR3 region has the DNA TGTGCCAGCAGCTTACCGGGACAGGGGAGTCGCGAGCAGTACTTC.

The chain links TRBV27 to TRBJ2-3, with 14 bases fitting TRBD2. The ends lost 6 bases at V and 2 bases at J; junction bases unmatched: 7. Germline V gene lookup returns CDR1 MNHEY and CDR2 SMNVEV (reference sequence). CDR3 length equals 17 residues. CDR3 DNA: TGTGCCAGCAGCCTTCGGACTAGCGGGGGGCACACAGATACGCAGTATTTT. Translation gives CASSLRTSGGHTDTQYF.

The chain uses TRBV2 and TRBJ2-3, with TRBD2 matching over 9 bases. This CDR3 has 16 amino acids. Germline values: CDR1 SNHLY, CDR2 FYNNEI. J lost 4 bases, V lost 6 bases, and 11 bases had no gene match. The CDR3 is CASRRGSGGTSDTQYF. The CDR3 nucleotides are TGTGCCAGCAGAAGGGGGAGCGGGGGGACGTCAGATACGCAGTATTTT.

The CDR3 reads CASSLGVSYGYTF. The CDR3 DNA reads as TGTGCCAGCAGCCTAGGGGTTAGCTATGGCTACACCTTC. The chain uses TRBV11-2 and TRBJ1-2; TRBD1 might be the D (5 bases). Germline CDR1 is SGHAT and CDR2 is FQNNGV. Trimming stripped 5 bases from V and 4 bases from J, with 11 bases between. The CDR3 runs 13 residues.

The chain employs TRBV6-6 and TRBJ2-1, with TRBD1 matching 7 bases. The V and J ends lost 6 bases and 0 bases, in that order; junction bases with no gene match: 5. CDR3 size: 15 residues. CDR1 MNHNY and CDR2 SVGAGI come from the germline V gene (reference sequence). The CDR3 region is CASSPRQGSYNEQFF. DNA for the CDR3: TGTGCCAGCAGCCCCAGACAGGGCTCCTACAATGAGCAGTTCTTC.

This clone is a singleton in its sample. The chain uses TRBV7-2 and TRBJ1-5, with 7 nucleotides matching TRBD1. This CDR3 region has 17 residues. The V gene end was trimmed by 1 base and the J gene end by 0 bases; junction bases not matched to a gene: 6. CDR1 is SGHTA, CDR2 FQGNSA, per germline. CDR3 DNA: TGTGCCAGCAGCTTAGGCTTCGGGACAGTTAGCAATCAGCCCCAGCATTTT. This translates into CASSLGFGTVSNQPQHF.

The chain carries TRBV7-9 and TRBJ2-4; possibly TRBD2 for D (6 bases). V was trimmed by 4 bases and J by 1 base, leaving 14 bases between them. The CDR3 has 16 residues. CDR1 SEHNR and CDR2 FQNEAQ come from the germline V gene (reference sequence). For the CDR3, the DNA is TGTGCCAGCAGCTCCGAGGGTGGAGGGGCCAAAAACATTCAGTACTTC. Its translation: CASSSEGGGAKNIQYF.

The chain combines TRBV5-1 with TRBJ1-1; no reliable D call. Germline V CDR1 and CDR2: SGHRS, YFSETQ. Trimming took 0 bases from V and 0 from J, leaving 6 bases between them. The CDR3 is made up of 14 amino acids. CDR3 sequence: CASSLELMNTEAFF. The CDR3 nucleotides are TGCGCCAGCAGCTTGGAGCTCATGAACACTGAAGCTTTCTTT.

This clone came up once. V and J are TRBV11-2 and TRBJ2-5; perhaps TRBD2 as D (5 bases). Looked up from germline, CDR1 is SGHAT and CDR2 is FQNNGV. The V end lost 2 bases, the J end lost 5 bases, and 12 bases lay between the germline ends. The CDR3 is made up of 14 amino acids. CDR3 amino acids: CASSLRGGPETQYF. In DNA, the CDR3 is TGTGCCAGCAGCTTACGTGGAGGCCCCGAGACCCAGTACTTC.

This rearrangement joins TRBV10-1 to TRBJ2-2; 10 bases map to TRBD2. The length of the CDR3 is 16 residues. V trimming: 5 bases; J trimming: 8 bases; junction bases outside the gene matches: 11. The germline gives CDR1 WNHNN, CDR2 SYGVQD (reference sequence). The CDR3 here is CASSLSSGSYIGELFF. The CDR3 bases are TGCGCCAGCAGTCTTTCTAGCGGGAGTTATATTGGGGAGCTGTTTTTT.

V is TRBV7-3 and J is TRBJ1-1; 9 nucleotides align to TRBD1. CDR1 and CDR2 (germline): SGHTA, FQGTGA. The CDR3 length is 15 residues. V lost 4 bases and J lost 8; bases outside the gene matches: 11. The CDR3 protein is CASSSGQGLREEAFF. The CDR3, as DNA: TGTGCCAGCAGCTCCGGACAGGGGTTGCGAGAGGAAGCTTTCTTT.

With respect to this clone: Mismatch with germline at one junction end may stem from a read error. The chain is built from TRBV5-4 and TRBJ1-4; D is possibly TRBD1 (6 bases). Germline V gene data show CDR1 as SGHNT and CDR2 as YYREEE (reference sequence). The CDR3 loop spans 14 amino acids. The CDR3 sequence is CASSSGTTNEKLFF. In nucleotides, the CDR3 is TGTGCCAGCAGCTCCGGGACAACGAATGAAAAACTGTTTTTT. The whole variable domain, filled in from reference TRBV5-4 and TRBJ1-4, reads ETGVTQSPTHLIKTRGQQVTLRCSSQSGHNTVSWYQQALGQGPQFIFQYYREEENGRGNFPPRFSGLQFPNYSSELNVNALELDDSALYLCASSSGTTNEKLFFGSGTQLSVL.

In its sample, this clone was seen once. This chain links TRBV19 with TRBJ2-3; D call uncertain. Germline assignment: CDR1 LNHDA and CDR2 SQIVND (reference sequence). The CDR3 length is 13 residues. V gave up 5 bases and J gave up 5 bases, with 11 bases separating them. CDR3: CASSGPLGDTQYF. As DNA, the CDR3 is TGTGCCAGTAGTGGCCCGCTTGGAGATACGCAGTATTTT.

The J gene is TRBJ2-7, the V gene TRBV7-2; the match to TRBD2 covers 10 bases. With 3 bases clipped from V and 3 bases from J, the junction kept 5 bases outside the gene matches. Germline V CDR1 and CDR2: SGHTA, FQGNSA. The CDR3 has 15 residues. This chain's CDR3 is CASSFSSGGIYEQYF. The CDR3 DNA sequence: TGTGCCAGCAGCTTCTCTAGCGGGGGAATCTACGAGCAGTACTTC.

In DNA, the CDR3 is TGTGCCAGCAGCTTAGGGACTAGCGATTACAATGAGCAGTTCTTC. Translated: CASSLGTSDYNEQFF. The chain couples TRBV7-9 to TRBJ2-1; 9 bases match TRBD2. This CDR3 region has 15 residues. The V gene's germline CDR1 is SEHNR and CDR2 FQNEAQ (reference sequence). The V segment lost 1 base and the J segment 4 bases; nucleotides outside the gene matches: 2. The whole variable domain, filled in from reference TRBV7-9 and TRBJ2-1, reads DTGVSQNPRHKITKRGQNVTFRCDPISEHNRLYWYRQTLGQGPEFLTYFQNEAQLEKSRLLSDRFSAERPKGSFSTLEIQRTEQGDSAMYLCASSLGTSDYNEQFFGPGTRLTVL.

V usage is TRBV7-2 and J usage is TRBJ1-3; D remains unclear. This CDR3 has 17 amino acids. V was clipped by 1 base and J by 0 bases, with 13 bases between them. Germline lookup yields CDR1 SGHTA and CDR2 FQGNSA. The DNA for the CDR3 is TGTGCCAGCAGCTTAGTTTCCAGCAGGCTCTCTGGAAACACCATATATTTT. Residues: CASSLVSSRLSGNTIYF.

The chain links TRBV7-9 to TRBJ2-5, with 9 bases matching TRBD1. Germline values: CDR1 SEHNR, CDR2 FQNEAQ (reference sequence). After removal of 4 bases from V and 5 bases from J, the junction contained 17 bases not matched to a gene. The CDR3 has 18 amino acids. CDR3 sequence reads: CASSSTLSTGGIRETQYF. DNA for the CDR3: TGTGCCAGCAGCTCAACTCTCTCAACAGGGGGCATTAGGGAGACCCAGTACTTC.

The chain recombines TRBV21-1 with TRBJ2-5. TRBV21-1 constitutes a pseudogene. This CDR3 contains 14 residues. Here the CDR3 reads CASLKRGEQETQYF. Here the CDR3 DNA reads TGTGCCAGCCTCAAAAGGGGGGAGCAAGAGACCCAGTACTTC.